This entry lists 2 T cell receptor beta chains sequenced from one sample in a study of blood T cells in healthy people across ages. For the second PCR, which ran for about 6 to 11 cycles, a sample-barcoded 5' primer and a J-beta primer mix were used. TCRdb re-derived calls from the 5' RACE reads in MiXCR, one entry per CDR3 protein. The table records 730,000 or so distinct CDR3 sequences, 35% to 45% of them present only once. Material: blood. Receptor source: a woman in her sixties in good health.

This rearrangement joins TRBV7-3 to TRBJ2-7, with 7 bases fitting TRBD2. The CDR3 consists of 14 residues. Germline V gene sequence: CDR1 SGHTA, CDR2 FQGTGA. Trimming at V came to 3 bases and at J to 7 bases, leaving 9 bases not matched to a gene. The CDR3 DNA reads TGTGCCAGCAGCTTTGGTGCGGGGAGGGATGAGCAGTACTTC. Protein sequence: CASSFGAGRDEQYF.

This clonotype was seen only a few times. V gene TRBV7-9 combines with J gene TRBJ2-4, with 7 bases aligning to TRBD2. The CDR3 spans 16 residues. Germline V lookup: CDR1 SEHNR, CDR2 FQNEAQ (reference sequence). After removal of 5 bases from V and 3 bases from J, the junction contained 10 bases not matched to a gene. CDR3 sequence: CASSPPETSSKNIQYF. In DNA, the CDR3 is TGTGCCAGCAGCCCCCCCGAGACTAGCAGCAAAAACATTCAGTACTTC.